The T cell receptor beta chain under discussion was sequenced for a study of blood T cell repertoires in COVID-19. Study information: Acute and convalescent COVID-19 specimens originated in the United States, Italy and Spain. In each case, the material was cDNA or gDNA derived from T cells, B-cell-depleted T cells, or PBMCs.

Authors' analysis steps: Reference gene primer amplification in the assay estimated nucleated cell counts. Repertoires were generated with immunoSEQ multiplex PCR, while TCRdb's copy carries only in-frame clones and drops some. The V and J calls and clone size were taken over from that table, and D and trimming were inferred from the DNA. The profile covers roughly 230,000 clones, with under 90% appearing a single time and more than 9% taken by the ten largest. Patients at the Seattle site were enrolled during active infection and followed longitudinally. The receptor comes from a woman at least 80 years old with COVID-19, enrolled during active disease. Sequenced: peripheral blood.

For the CDR3, the DNA is TGTGCCATCAGTGAGTCGGGCAGGGGGCGAGGGGATGGCTACACCTTC. Translated: CAISESGRGRGDGYTF. The chain uses TRBV10-3 and TRBJ1-2, with TRBD1 matching over 8 bases. The CDR3 loop spans 16 amino acids. Germline assignment: CDR1 ENHRY and CDR2 SYGVKD. Trimming at V came to 0 bases and at J to 6 bases, leaving 9 bases not matched to a gene.